The 29 T cell receptor beta chains given below trace back to one sample, sequenced in a study of response to subunit inactivated influenza vaccine. One entry per CDR3 protein, called by TCRdb with MiXCR from the RT-PCR reads. The table records about 180,000 distinct CDR3 sequences, around 8.8% of them present only once. Sequenced here: non-naive T cells sorted from PBMCs, sampled on the day of vaccination. The receptor source for this set is a man aged 45-60 years who received an inactivated influenza vaccine.

This clonotype was detected only a few times. This rearrangement joins TRBV12-3 or TRBV12-4 to TRBJ2-1, with D perhaps assigned TRBD1 or TRBD2 (5 bases each). The CDR3 has 12 residues. Trimming took 2 bases from V and 12 from J, leaving 11 bases between them. The CDR3 region is CASSLRGVMQFF. In nucleotides, the CDR3 is TGTGCCAGCAGTTTAAGGGGAGTGATGCAGTTCTTC.

The V gene is TRBV5-6, the J gene TRBJ2-5; TRBD2 might be the D (6 bases). The CDR3 consists of 12 residues. Trimming took off 3 bases at V and 6 bases at J, with 9 bases between the two ends. Germline CDR1 and CDR2: SGHDT and YYEEEE. CDR3 bases: TGTGCCAGCAGCTCGGGGGAGAAGACCCAGTACTTC. Translating gives CASSSGEKTQYF.

There are many counts of this clonotype. V gene TRBV7-2 combines with J gene TRBJ2-3; D is uncertain. The CDR3 sequence is 14 residues long. V shed 5 bases and J shed 4 bases, with 13 bases lying between them. Germline V lookup: CDR1 SGHTA, CDR2 FQGNSA. CDR3: CASSPQRGADTQYF. In DNA, the CDR3 is TGTGCCAGCAGCCCCCAACGTGGGGCAGATACGCAGTATTTT.

This clonotype was observed at least ten times. The chain links TRBV4-3 to TRBJ2-3; D call uncertain. The germline V gene has CDR1 LGHNA and CDR2 YSLEER. This CDR3 spans 14 amino acids. The V end lost 0 bases, the J end lost 3 bases, and 7 bases lay between the germline ends. This CDR3 is CASSQDARTDTQYF. The CDR3 bases are TGCGCCAGCAGCCAAGACGCGAGGACAGATACGCAGTATTTT.

The genes are TRBV27 and TRBJ2-7; D may be TRBD2 (5 bases). Germline V lookup: CDR1 MNHEY, CDR2 SMNVEV (reference sequence). V dropped 2 bases and J dropped 5 bases, with 16 bases sitting between them. The length of the CDR3 is 15 residues. The CDR3 region is CASSLVASLPHEQYF. DNA for the CDR3: TGTGCCAGCAGTTTAGTGGCTAGCCTCCCTCACGAGCAGTACTTC.

This clonotype was counted ten times or more. V gene TRBV6-2 or TRBV6-3 combines with J gene TRBJ2-2; no firm D call. The CDR3 loop spans 16 amino acids. The ends were cut back, 0 bases at V and 4 bases at J, with 12 bases in the middle. The germline V gene encodes CDR1 MNHEY and CDR2 SVGEGT. For the CDR3, the DNA is TGTGCCAGCAGTTACTCTACGAGCAGACCCACCGGGGAGCTGTTTTTT. Translation: CASSYSTSRPTGELFF.

Many counts were recorded for this clonotype. This chain uses TRBV20-1 with TRBJ1-1; no clear D gene. This CDR3 region has 12 residues. The V end was cut by 5 bases, the J end by 4 bases, with 11 bases between. CDR1 and CDR2 from the germline V gene are DFQATT and SNEGSKA (reference sequence). CDR3 region: CSASGSGTEAFF. The CDR3 DNA is TGCAGTGCTTCAGGCTCGGGCACTGAAGCTTTCTTT.

The rearrangement uses TRBV30 and TRBJ2-1; no clear D gene. V was pared by 3 bases and J by 0 bases, with 9 bases between. Germline V gene lookup returns CDR1 GTSNPN and CDR2 SVGIG (reference sequence). The CDR3 runs 14 residues. The DNA of the CDR3 is TGTGCCTGGAGGAGCAGGAGCTCCTACAATGAGCAGTTCTTC. This codes for CAWRSRSSYNEQFF.

This clonotype has more than one count but fewer than ten. The chain combines TRBV27 with TRBJ2-7; 7 nucleotides align to TRBD2. Germline V gene data show CDR1 as MNHEY and CDR2 as SMNVEV (reference sequence). V dropped 3 bases and J dropped 6; count of bases not matched to a gene: 20. The CDR3 is made up of 18 amino acids. CDR3 residues: CASSFWVPLGAGSVEQYF. DNA of the CDR3: TGTGCCAGCAGTTTCTGGGTTCCGCTGGGAGCGGGATCTGTCGAGCAGTACTTC.

This clonotype was seen many times. The chain employs TRBV12-3 or TRBV12-4 and TRBJ2-7, with 7 positions matching TRBD1. This CDR3 comprises 13 residues. The V gene end was trimmed by 5 bases and the J gene end by 3 bases; junction bases not matched to a gene: 4. CDR3 coding DNA: TGTGCCAGCAGTCCGACAGGGAACTACGAGCAGTACTTC. Protein: CASSPTGNYEQYF.

CDR3 residues: CASSQARDRGTDTQYF. In nucleotides, the CDR3 is TGTGCCAGCAGCCAGGCCCGGGACAGGGGCACAGATACGCAGTATTTT. The chain couples TRBV14 to TRBJ2-3, with 9 bases aligning to TRBD1. Trimming took 3 bases from V and 1 from J; bases not matched to a gene: 5. The CDR3 has 16 amino acids. Germline CDR1 and CDR2: SGHDN and FVKESK.

This clonotype was counted at least ten times. The CDR3 DNA reads TGCGCCAGCAGCTTGGACAGGGGCGGAGAGACCCAGTACTTC. It codes for CASSLDRGGETQYF. The chain links TRBV5-1 to TRBJ2-5; 7 bases align to TRBD1. The CDR3 has 14 amino acids. Germline lookup yields CDR1 SGHRS and CDR2 YFSETQ. The V segment lost 0 bases and the J segment 4 bases; nucleotides outside the gene matches: 3.

Only a few counts were recorded for this clonotype. This chain joins TRBV6-1 and TRBJ1-2, with a weak D call TRBD1 (6 bases). Trimming took off 6 bases at V and 2 bases at J, with 13 bases between the two ends. The germline CDR1 and CDR2 sequences are MNHNS and SASEGT. This CDR3 contains 14 residues. The CDR3 bases are TGTGCCAGCAGACTGACAGGTTCGAACTATGGCTACACCTTC. Protein: CASRLTGSNYGYTF.

The sample holds a few counts of this clonotype. The rearrangement joins TRBV29-1 to TRBJ2-3; TRBD2 agrees at 15 bases. The CDR3 length is 19 residues. V lost 4 bases and J lost 3; bases outside the gene matches: 14. Germline V gives CDR1 SQVTM, CDR2 ANQGSEA. CDR3 protein: CSVARLGLAGGSGTDTQYF. CDR3 DNA sequence: TGCAGCGTTGCTCGTCTTGGACTAGCGGGAGGGTCGGGGACAGATACGCAGTATTTT.

In this sample, this clonotype turned up many times. J is TRBJ2-2 and V is TRBV2; 9 nucleotides agree with TRBD2. The V segment lost 5 bases and the J segment 3 bases; nucleotides outside the gene matches: 4. Per the germline V gene, CDR1 is SNHLY and CDR2 is FYNNEI. The CDR3 sequence is 15 residues long. This chain's CDR3 is CASSLTSGYTGELFF. The CDR3 nucleotides read TGTGCCAGCAGTTTGACTAGCGGCTACACCGGGGAGCTGTTTTTT.

J is TRBJ2-3 and V is TRBV24-1; possible D gene TRBD2, 6 bases. The V end was cut by 5 bases, the J end by 4 bases, with 15 bases between. The germline V gene encodes CDR1 KGHDR and CDR2 SFDVKD. CDR3 length: 15 amino acids. CDR3 nucleotide sequence: TGTGCCACCAGTGCGGAGGGCCAGGGCGCAGATACGCAGTATTTT. Translated: CATSAEGQGADTQYF.

This clonotype was picked up a small number of times. V is TRBV27 and J is TRBJ2-1; D might be TRBD1 (6 bases). V dropped 4 bases and J dropped 2 bases, with 12 bases sitting between them. Per germline, CDR1 MNHEY and CDR2 SMNVEV (reference sequence). The CDR3 length is 15 residues. The chain's CDR3 is CASSSAGDTYNEQFF. CDR3 coding DNA: TGTGCCAGCAGTTCGGCAGGGGATACCTACAATGAGCAGTTCTTC.

This clonotype was found a few times. The chain recombines TRBV12-3 or TRBV12-4 with TRBJ1-5; unclear D gene. The CDR3 spans 14 residues. V gave up 1 base and J gave up 1 base, with 5 bases separating them. The chain's CDR3 is CASSLGVSNQPQHF. CDR3 sequence (DNA): TGTGCCAGCAGTTTAGGGGTCAGCAATCAGCCCCAGCATTTT.

This clonotype occurred a few times. The V gene is TRBV5-1, the J gene TRBJ2-5; D may match TRBD1 or TRBD2 (7 bases each). Germline V gene lookup returns CDR1 SGHRS and CDR2 YFSETQ. Trimming stripped 2 bases from V and 4 bases from J, with 18 bases between. The CDR3 is 16 residues long. CDR3 sequence reads: CASSLGTTGVLETQYF. As DNA, the CDR3 is TGCGCCAGCAGCTTAGGGACTACAGGGGTTTTAGAGACCCAGTACTTC.

This clonotype has just a few counts. CDR3 loop: CASSLASQGQGLRGELFF. The CDR3 DNA sequence: TGCGCCAGCAGCTTGGCCTCACAGGGACAGGGACTTCGTGGGGAGCTGTTTTTT. The rearrangement joins TRBV5-1 to TRBJ2-2, with 9 bases matching TRBD1. Germline V gene data show CDR1 as SGHRS and CDR2 as YFSETQ. With V trimmed by 0 bases and J by 8 bases, 14 bases remained unmatched. This CDR3 has 18 amino acids. The entire variable domain, with the rest obtained from reference TRBV5-1 and TRBJ2-2, is as follows: KAGVTQTPRYLIKTRGQQVTLSCSPISGHRSVSWYQQTPGQGLQFLFEYFSETQRNKGNFPGRFSGRQFSNSRSEMNVSTLELGDSALYLCASSLASQGQGLRGELFFGEGSRLTVL.

This clonotype has at least ten counts. This chain joins TRBV4-2 and TRBJ2-7, with D unclear. The V gene lost 1 base and the J gene lost 4 bases, with 11 bases spanning the gap. This CDR3 region has 14 residues. Germline V gives CDR1 LGHNA, CDR2 YNFKEQ. The CDR3 sequence is CASSQVRVGYEQYF. CDR3 nucleotide sequence: TGTGCCAGCAGCCAAGTTCGAGTCGGTTACGAGCAGTACTTC.

The chain links TRBV10-2 to TRBJ1-6, with 11 bases identical to TRBD1. The ends lost 3 bases at V and 8 bases at J; junction bases unmatched: 12. The CDR3 sequence is 18 residues long. Germline V gives CDR1 WSHSY, CDR2 SAAADI. In nucleotides, the CDR3 is TGCGCCAGCAGTGAAGGATGGACAGGGGGCGGAGGAGATTCACCCCTCCACTTT. It encodes CASSEGWTGGGGDSPLHF.

The chain has TRBV27 and TRBJ2-7; 7 positions agree with TRBD2. With 1 base clipped from V and 6 bases from J, the junction kept 12 bases outside the gene matches. In germline, CDR1 is MNHEY, CDR2 SMNVEV (reference sequence). This CDR3 has 16 amino acids. CDR3 sequence (DNA): TGTGCCAGCAGTTTATTAGTAGGGCGGGAGCCGGCCGAGCAGTACTTC. It specifies CASSLLVGREPAEQYF.

This clonotype was counted a few times. This chain's CDR3 is CASSLGPRDSNTGELFF. CDR3 DNA: TGCGCCAGCAGCCTAGGCCCCCGGGACTCGAACACCGGGGAGCTGTTTTTT. The chain links TRBV5-1 to TRBJ2-2, with a weak D call TRBD2 (6 bases). This CDR3 region has 17 residues. V was clipped by 4 bases and J by 0 bases, with 16 bases between them. CDR1 is SGHRS, CDR2 YFSETQ, per germline.

The rearrangement links TRBV18 to TRBJ2-7; 10 positions match TRBD2. The J segment lost 5 bases and the V segment lost 5 bases, leaving 21 bases of the junction unmatched. The germline V gene encodes CDR1 KGHSH and CDR2 LQKENI. The CDR3 contains 19 residues. The CDR3 bases are TGTGCCAGCTCAAAAACGCGGGTGCTAGCGGGAGTCGGCCGCCACGAGCAGTACTTC. The encoded protein is CASSKTRVLAGVGRHEQYF.

This clonotype was seen a handful of times. The chain has TRBV20-1 and TRBJ1-4, with TRBD1 as a possible D gene (6 bases). The CDR3 sequence is 14 residues long. Trimming removed 2 bases at V and 7 bases at J, with 14 bases between. Germline CDR1 DFQATT, CDR2 SNEGSKA (reference sequence). In nucleotides, the CDR3 is TGCAGTGCTAGACAACAGGGAAAGTCTGAAAAACTGTTTTTT. This encodes CSARQQGKSEKLFF.

This sequence joins TRBV7-2 and TRBJ2-7, with 7 bases fitting TRBD2. Losses at the gene ends were 6 bases for V and 3 bases for J; bases not matched to a gene: 8. CDR3 length: 14 amino acids. In germline, CDR1 is SGHTA, CDR2 FQGNSA. In nucleotides, the CDR3 is TGTGCCAGCAGTACGAGCGGGATCGACTACGAGCAGTACTTC. Amino acids: CASSTSGIDYEQYF.

There are many counts of this clonotype. This chain connects TRBV3-1 to TRBJ1-6; a weak D match, TRBD1 (5 bases). The ends were cut back, 2 bases at V and 4 bases at J, with 6 bases in the middle. Germline assignment: CDR1 LGHDT and CDR2 YNNKEL (reference sequence). CDR3 length: 14 amino acids. The DNA for the CDR3 is TGTGCCAGCAGCCAAACAGGATATAATTCACCCCTCCACTTT. Translating it yields CASSQTGYNSPLHF.

The chain uses TRBV18 and TRBJ2-1, with D uncertain. The V and J ends lost 5 bases and 9 bases respectively, with 14 bases between them. Germline CDR1 reads KGHSH; CDR2 reads LQKENI. This CDR3 has 13 amino acids. The CDR3 DNA reads TGTGCCAGCTCAGCCACGGCGGTTTCTGAGCAGTTCTTC. The encoded protein is CASSATAVSEQFF.